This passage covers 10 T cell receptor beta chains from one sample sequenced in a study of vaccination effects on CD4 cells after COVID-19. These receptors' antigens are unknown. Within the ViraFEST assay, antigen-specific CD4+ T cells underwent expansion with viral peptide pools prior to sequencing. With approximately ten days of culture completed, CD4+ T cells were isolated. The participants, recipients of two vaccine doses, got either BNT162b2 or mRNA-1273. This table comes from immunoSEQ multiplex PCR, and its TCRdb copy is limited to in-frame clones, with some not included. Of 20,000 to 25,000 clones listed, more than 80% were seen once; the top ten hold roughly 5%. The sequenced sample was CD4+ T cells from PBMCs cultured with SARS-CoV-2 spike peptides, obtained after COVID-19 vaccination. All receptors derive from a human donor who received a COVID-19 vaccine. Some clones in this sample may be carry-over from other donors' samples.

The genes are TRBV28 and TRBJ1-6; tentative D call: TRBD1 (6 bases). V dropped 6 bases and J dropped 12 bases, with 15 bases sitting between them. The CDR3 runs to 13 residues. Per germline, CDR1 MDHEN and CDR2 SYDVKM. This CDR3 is CASRPQTGKPLHF. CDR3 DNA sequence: TGTGCCAGCAGACCCCAAACAGGGAAACCCCTCCACTTT.

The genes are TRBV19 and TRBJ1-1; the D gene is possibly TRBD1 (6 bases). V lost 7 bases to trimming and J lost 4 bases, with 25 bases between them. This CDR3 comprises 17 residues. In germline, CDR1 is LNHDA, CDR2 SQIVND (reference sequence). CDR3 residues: CASTNLLGVRGSTEAFF. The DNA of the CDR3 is TGTGCCAGTACCAATCTCCTCGGGGTTAGGGGGAGCACTGAAGCTTTCTTT. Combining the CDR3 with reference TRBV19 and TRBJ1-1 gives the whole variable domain DGGITQSPKYLFRKEGQNVTLSCEQNLNHDAMYWYRQDPGQGLRLIYYSQIVNDFQKGDIAEGYSVSREKKESFPLTVTSAQKNPTAFYLCASTNLLGVRGSTEAFFGQGTRLTVV.

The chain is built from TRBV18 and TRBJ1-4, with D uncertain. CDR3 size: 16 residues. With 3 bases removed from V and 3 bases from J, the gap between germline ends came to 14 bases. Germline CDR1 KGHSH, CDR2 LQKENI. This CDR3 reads CASSPAFGEANEKLFF. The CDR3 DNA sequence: TGTGCCAGCTCACCCGCGTTCGGGGAGGCTAATGAAAAACTGTTTTTT.

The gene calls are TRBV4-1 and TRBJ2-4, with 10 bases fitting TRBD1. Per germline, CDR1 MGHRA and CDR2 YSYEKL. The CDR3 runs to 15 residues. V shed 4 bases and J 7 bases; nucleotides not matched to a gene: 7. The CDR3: CASSPPEDRGNIQYF. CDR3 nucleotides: TGCGCCAGCAGCCCACCGGAGGACAGGGGGAACATTCAGTACTTC.

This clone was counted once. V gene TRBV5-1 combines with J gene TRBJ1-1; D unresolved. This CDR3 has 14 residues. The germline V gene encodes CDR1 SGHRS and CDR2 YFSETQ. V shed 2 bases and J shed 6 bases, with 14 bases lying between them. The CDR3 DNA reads TGCGCCAGCAGCTTACGAGTCGGCCCCGCTGAAGCTTTCTTT. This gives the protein CASSLRVGPAEAFF.

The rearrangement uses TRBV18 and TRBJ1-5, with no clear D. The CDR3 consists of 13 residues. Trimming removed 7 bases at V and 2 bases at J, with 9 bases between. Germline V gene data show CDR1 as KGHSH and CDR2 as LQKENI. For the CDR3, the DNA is TGTGCCAGCTACGACGGAGGCAATCAGCCCCAGCATTTT. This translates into CASYDGGNQPQHF.

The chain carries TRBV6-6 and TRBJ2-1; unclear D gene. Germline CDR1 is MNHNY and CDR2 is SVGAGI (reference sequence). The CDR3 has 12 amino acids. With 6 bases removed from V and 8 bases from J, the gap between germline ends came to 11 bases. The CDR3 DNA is TGTGCCAGCAGCCCCGTAATGGATGAGCAGTTCTTC. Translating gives CASSPVMDEQFF.

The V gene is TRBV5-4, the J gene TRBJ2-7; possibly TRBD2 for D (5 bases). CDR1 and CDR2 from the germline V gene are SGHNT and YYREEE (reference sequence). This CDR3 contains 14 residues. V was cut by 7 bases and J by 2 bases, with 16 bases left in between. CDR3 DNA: TGTGCCAGCCCATCGGGGTGGGCCCCCTACGAGCAGTACGTC. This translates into CASPSGWAPYEQYV.

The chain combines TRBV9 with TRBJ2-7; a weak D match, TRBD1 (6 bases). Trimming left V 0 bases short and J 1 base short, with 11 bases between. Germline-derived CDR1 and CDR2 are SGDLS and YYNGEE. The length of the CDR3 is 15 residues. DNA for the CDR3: TGTGCCAGCAGCGTAGCCGGCAGGGGTTCCTACGAGCAGTACGTC. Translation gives CASSVAGRGSYEQYV.

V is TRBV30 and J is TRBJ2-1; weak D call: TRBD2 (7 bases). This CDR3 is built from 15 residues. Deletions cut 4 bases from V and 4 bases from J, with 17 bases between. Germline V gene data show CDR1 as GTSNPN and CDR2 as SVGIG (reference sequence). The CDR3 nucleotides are TGTGCCTGGATCCGTTCCGGGGGGCTATACAATGAGCAGTTCTTC. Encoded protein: CAWIRSGGLYNEQFF.